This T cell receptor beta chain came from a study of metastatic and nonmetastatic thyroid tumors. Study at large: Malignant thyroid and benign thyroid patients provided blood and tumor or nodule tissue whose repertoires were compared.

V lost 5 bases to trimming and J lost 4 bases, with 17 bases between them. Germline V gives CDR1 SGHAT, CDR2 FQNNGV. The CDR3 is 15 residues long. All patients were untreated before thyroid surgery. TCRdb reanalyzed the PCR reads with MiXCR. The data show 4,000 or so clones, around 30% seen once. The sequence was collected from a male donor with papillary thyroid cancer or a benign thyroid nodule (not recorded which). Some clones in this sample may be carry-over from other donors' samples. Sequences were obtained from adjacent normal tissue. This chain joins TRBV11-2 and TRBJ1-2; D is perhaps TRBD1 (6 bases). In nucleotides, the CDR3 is TGTGCCAGCAGCCCCTCCCGGGGGCGGGCCTATGGCTACACCTTC. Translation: CASSPSRGRAYGYTF. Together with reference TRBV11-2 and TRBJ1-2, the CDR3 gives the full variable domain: EAGVAQSPRYKIIEKRQSVAFWCNPISGHATLYWYQQILGQGPKLLIQFQNNGVVDDSQLPKDRFSAERLKGVDSTLKIQPAKLEDSAVYLCASSPSRGRAYGYTFGSGTRLTVV.